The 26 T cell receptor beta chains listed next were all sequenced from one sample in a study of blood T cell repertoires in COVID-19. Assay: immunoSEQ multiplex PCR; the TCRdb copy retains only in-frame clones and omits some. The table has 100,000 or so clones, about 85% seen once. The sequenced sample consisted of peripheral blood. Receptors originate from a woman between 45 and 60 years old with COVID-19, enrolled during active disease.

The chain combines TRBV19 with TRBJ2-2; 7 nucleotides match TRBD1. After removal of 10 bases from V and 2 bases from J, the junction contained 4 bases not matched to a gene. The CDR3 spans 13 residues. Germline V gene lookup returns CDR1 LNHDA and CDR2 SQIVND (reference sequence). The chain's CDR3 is CATGTANTGELFF. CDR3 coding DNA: TGTGCCACTGGGACAGCCAACACCGGGGAGCTGTTTTTT.

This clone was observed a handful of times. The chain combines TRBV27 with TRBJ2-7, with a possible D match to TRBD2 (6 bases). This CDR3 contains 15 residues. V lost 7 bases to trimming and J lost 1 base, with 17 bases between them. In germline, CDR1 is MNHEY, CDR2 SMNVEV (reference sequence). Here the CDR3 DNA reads TGTGCCAGCAAACTCCAGCCGGGAGCATCCTACGAGCAGTACTTC. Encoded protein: CASKLQPGASYEQYF.

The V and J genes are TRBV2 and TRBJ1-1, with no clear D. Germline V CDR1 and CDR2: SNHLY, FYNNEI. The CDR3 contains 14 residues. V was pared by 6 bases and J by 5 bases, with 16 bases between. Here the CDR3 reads CASSPSTGFTEAFF. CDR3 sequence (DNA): TGTGCCAGCAGCCCATCGACGGGTTTTACTGAAGCTTTCTTT.

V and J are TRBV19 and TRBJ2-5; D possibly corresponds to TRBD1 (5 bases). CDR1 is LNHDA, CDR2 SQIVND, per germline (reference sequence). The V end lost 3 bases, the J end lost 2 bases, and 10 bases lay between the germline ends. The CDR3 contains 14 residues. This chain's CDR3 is CASSMGQGQETQYF. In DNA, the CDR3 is TGTGCCAGTAGTATGGGGCAGGGACAAGAGACCCAGTACTTC.

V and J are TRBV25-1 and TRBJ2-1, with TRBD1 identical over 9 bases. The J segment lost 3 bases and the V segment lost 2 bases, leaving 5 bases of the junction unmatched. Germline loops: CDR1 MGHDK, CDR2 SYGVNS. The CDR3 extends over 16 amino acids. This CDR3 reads CASSELPGQGYNEQFF. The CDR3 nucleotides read TGTGCCAGCAGTGAACTTCCGGGACAGGGCTACAATGAGCAGTTCTTC. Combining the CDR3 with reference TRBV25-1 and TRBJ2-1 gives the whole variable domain EADIYQTPRYLVIGTGKKITLECSQTMGHDKMYWYQQDPGMELHLIHYSYGVNSTEKGDLSSESTVSRIRTEHFPLTLESARPSHTSQYLCASSELPGQGYNEQFFGPGTRLTVL.

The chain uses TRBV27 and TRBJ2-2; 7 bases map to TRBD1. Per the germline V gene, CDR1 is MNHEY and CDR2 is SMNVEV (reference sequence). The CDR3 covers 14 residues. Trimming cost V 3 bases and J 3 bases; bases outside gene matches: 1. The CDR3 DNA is TGTGCCAGCAGTTTCCAGGGGGACACCGGGGAGCTGTTTTTT. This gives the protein CASSFQGDTGELFF.

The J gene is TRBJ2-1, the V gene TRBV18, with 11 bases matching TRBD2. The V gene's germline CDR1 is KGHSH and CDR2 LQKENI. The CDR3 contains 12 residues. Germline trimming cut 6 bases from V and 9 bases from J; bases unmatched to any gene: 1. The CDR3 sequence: CASSGTSGEQFF. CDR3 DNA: TGTGCCAGCTCCGGGACTAGCGGTGAGCAGTTCTTC.

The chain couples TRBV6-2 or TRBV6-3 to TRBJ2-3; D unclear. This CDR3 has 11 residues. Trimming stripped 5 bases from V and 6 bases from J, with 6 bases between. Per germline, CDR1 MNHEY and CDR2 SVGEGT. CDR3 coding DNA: TGTGCCAGCAGTAACATGGATACGCAGTATTTT. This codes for CASSNMDTQYF.

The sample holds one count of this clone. CDR3 bases: TGTGCCAGCAGTGAGGGGGAGGCCCCTGGGGCCAACGTCCTGACTTTC. Its protein is CASSEGEAPGANVLTF. The chain couples TRBV2 to TRBJ2-6; D is possibly TRBD2 (6 bases). Germline V CDR1 and CDR2: SNHLY, FYNNEI. CDR3 length: 16 residues. V gave up 3 bases and J gave up 2 bases, with 11 bases separating them.

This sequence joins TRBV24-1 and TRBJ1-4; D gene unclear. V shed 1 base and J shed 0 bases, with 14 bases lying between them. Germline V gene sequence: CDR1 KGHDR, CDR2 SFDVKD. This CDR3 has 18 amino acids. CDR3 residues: CATSDFGEQKATNEKLFF. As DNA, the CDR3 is TGTGCCACCAGTGATTTCGGGGAACAGAAAGCAACTAATGAAAAACTGTTTTTT.

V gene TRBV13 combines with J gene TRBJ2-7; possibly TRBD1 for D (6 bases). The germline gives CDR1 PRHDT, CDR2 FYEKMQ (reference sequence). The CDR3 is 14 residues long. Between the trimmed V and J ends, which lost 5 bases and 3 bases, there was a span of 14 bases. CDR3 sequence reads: CASSRPDSHYEQYF. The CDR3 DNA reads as TGTGCCAGCAGCAGACCGGACAGCCACTACGAGCAGTACTTC.

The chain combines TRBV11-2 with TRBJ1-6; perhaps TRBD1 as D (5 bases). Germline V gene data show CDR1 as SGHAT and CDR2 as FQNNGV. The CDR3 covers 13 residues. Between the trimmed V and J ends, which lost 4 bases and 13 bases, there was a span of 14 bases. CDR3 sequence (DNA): TGTGCCAGCAGCTGGACCCGGGGGAGTCCCCTCCACTTT. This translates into CASSWTRGSPLHF.

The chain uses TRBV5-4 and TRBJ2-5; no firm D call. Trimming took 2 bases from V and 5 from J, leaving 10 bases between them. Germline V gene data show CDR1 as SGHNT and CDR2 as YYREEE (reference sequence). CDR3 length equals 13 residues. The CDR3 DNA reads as TGTGCCAGCAGCTTAAGCGAGTTGGAGACCCAGTACTTC. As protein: CASSLSELETQYF.

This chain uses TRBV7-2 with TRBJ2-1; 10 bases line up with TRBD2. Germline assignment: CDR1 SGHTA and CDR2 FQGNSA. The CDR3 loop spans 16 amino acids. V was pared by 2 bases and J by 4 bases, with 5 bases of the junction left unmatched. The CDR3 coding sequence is TGTGCCAGCAGCTTAATGGGACTAGCGACTTACAATGAGCAGTTCTTC. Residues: CASSLMGLATYNEQFF.

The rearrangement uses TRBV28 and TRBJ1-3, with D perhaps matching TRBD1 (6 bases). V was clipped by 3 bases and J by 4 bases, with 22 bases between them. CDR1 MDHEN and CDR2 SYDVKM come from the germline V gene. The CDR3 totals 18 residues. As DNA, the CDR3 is TGTGCCAGCAGTTTGAGGGGGGGCAGGGGTACTTTGGGAAACACCATATATTTT. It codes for CASSLRGGRGTLGNTIYF.

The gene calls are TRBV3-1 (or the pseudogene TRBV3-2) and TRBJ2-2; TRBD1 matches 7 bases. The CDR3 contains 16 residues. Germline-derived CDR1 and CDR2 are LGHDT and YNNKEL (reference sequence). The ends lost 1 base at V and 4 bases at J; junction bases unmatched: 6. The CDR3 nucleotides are TGTGCCAGCAGCCAAGGACAGGGATCGATCACCGGGGAGCTGTTTTTT. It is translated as CASSQGQGSITGELFF.

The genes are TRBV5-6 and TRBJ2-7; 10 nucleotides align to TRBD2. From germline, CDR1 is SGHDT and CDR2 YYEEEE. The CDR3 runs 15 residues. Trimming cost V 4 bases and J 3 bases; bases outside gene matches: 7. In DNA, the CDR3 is TGTGCCAGCAGCACTTTTCTAGCGGGGGACTACGAGCAGTACTTC. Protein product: CASSTFLAGDYEQYF.

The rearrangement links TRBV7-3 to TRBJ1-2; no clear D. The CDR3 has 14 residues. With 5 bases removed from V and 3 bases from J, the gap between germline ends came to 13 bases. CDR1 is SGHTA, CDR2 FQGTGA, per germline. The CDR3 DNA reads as TGTGCCAGCAGCCCTTACCGGGAACACTATGGCTACACCTTC. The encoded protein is CASSPYREHYGYTF. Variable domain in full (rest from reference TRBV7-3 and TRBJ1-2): GAGVSQTPSNKVTEKGKYVELRCDPISGHTALYWYRQSLGQGPEFLIYFQGTGAADDSGLPNDRFFAVRPEGSVSTLKIQRTERGDSAVYLCASSPYREHYGYTFGSGTRLTVV.

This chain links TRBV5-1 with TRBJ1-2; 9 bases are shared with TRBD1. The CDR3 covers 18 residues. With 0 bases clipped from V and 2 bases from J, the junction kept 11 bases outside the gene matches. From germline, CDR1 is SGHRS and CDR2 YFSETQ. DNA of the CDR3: TGCGCCAGCAGCTTGGAGGGACAGGGTTGGGGGCGAAACTATGGCTACACCTTC. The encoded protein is CASSLEGQGWGRNYGYTF.

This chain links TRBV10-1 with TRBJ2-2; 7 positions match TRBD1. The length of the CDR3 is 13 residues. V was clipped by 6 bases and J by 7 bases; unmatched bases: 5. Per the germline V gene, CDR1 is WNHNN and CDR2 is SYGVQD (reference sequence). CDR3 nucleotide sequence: TGCGCCAGCAGCTTACAGGGGTTCGGGGAGCTGTTTTTT. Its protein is CASSLQGFGELFF.

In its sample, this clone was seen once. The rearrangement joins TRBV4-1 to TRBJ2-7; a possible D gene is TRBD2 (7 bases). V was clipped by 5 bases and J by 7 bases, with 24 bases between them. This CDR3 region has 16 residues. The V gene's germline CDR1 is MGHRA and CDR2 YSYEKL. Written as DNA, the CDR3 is TGCGCCAGCAGCGCAGCAAGGGAGGGGGACCCTAAAGAGCAGTACTTC. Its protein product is CASSAAREGDPKEQYF.

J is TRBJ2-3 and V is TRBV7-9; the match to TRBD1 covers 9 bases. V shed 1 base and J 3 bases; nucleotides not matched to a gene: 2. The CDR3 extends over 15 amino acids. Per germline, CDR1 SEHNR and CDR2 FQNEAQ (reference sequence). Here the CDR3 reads CASSLGTGDTDTQYF. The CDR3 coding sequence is TGTGCCAGCAGCTTAGGGACAGGGGATACAGATACGCAGTATTTT.

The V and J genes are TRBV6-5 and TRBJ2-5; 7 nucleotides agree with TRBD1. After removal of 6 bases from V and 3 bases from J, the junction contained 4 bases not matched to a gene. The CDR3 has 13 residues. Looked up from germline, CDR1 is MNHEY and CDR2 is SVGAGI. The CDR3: CASRTGTEETQYF. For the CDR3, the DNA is TGTGCCAGCAGAACCGGGACAGAAGAGACCCAGTACTTC.

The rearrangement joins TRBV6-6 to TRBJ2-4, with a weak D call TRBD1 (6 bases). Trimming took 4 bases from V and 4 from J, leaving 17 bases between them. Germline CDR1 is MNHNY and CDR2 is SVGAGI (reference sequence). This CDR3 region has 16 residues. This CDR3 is CASSLSPGTTKNIQYF. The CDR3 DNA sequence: TGTGCCAGCAGTTTATCCCCCGGGACAACAAAAAACATTCAGTACTTC.

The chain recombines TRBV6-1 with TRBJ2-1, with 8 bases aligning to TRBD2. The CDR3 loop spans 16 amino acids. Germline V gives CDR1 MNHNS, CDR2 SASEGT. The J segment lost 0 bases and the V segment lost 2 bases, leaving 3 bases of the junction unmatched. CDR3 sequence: CASSETSGSSYNEQFF. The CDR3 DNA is TGTGCCAGCAGTGAAACTAGCGGTTCCTCCTACAATGAGCAGTTCTTC.

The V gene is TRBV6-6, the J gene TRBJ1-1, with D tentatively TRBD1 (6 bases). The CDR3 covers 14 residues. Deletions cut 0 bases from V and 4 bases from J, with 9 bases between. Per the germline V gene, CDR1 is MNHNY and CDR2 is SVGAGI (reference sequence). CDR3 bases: TGTGCCAGCAGTTACTCGATAGGGGGCACTGAAGCTTTCTTT. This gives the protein CASSYSIGGTEAFF.